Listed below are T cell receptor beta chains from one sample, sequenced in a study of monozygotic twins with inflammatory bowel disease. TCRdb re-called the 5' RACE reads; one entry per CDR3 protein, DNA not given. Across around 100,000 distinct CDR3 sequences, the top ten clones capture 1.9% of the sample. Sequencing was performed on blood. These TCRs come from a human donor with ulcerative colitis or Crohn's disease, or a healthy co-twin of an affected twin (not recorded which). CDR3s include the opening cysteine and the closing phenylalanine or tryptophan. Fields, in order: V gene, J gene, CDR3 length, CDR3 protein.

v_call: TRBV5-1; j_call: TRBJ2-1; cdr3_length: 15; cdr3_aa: CASGIAGSSYNEQFF
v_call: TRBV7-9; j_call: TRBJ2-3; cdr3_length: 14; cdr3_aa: CASSTQRYTDTQYF
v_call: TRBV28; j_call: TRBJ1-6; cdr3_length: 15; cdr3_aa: CASSLLTGNNSPLHF
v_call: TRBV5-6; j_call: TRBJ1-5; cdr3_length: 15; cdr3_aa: CASSLWGYSNQPQHF
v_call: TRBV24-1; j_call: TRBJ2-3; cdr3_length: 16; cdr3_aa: CATSDLNSGGTDTQYF
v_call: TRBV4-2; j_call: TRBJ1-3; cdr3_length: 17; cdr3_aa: CASSRVHTANSGNTIYF
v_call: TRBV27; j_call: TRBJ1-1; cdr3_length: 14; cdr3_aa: CASSLSTVNTEAFF
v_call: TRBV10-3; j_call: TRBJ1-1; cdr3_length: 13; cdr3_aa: CAIRERMNTEAFF
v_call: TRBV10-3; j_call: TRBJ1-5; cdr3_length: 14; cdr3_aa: CAISVEFSNQPQHF
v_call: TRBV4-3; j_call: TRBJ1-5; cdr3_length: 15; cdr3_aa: CASSQETSSHQPQHF
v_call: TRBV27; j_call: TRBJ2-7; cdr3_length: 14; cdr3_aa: CASRLAWNSYEQYF
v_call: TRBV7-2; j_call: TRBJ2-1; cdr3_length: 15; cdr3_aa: CASSSQGPTRNEQFF
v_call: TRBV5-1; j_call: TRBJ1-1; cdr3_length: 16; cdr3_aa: CASSLETGRAGTEAFF
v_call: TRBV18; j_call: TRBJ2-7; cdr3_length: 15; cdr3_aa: CASSPIAGGYYEQYF
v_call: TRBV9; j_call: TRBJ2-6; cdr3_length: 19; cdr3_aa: CASSVSLKTRDSGANVLTF
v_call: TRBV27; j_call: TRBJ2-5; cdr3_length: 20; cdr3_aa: CASSFIGQTQATSRQETQYF
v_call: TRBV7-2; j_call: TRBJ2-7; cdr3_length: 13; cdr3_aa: CASSSAAIYEQYF
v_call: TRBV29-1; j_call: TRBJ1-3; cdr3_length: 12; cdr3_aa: CSVGTGGNTIYF
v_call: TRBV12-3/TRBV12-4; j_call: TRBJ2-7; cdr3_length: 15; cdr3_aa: CAISGLAGAYYEQYF
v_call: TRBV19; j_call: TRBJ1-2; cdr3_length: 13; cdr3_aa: CASKTGGNYGYTF
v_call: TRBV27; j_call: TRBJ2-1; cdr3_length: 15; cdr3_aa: CASSKGQGANNEQFF
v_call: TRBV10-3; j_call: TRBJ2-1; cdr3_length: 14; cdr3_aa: CAIRGTSLLEEQFF
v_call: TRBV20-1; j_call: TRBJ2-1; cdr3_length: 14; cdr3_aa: CSAPRQGRNNEQFF
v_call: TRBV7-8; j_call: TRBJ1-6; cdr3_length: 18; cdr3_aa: CASSLGRVFIVKNSPLHF
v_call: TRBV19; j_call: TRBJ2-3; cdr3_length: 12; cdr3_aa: CASSISTDTQYF
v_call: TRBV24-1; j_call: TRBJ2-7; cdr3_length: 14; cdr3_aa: CATSDPGQGFEQYF